The clone carrying this T cell receptor beta chain has only a few counts. The antigen is unknown. The record originates from a study of early T cells in non-severe SARS-CoV-2 infection. Background on the study: Chains stayed unpaired after sequencing of bulk RNA from unsorted whole blood.

There are 14 residues in the CDR3. Germline lookup yields CDR1 SEHNR and CDR2 FQNEAQ (reference sequence). V was cut by 2 bases and J by 10 bases, with 12 bases left in between. Individually, cDNA molecules had unique molecular identifiers attached to them. Each CDR3 protein is one row after TCRdb ran MiXCR on the 5' RACE reads. This table has about 33,000 distinct CDR3 sequences, 5.5% to 7% appearing once. Regarding the study as a whole: Database matching using VDJdb favored anti-spike CD8 responses, with private and CD4 specificities left missing.

Specimen: whole blood. This sequence was found in an adult who was a healthcare worker with PCR-confirmed SARS-CoV-2 infection or an uninfected control (not recorded which). The chain uses TRBV7-9 and TRBJ1-6; no clear D. CDR3 sequence: CASSLKGVGSPLHF. The CDR3 DNA is TGTGCCAGCAGCTTAAAGGGAGTAGGATCACCCCTCCACTTT.